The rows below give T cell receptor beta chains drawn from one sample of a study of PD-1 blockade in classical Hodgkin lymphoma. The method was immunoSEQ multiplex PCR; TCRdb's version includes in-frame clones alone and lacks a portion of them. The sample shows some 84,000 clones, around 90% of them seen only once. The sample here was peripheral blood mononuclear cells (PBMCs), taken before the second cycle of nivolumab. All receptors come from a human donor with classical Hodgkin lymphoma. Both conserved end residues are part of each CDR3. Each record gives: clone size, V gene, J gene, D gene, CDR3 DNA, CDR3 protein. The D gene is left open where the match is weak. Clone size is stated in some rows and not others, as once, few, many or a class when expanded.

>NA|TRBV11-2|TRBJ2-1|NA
TGTGCCAGCAGCGAACCGGGGTACGAGCAGTTCTTC
CASSEPGYEQFF
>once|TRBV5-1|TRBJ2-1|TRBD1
TGCGCCAGCAGCTTGGCCGGGACAGGGAATATCCATGAGCAGTTCTTC
CASSLAGTGNIHEQFF
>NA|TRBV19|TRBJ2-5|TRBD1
TGTGCCAGTAGTATAGTCCGGGGACAGTTGGAGACCCAGTACTTC
CASSIVRGQLETQYF
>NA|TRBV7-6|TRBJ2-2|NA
TGTGCCAGCAGCTCCCAAGGGGGAACGGGGACCGGGGAGCTGTTTTTT
CASSSQGGTGTGELFF
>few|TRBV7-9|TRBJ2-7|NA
TGTGCCAGCAGCTCTCTGAGCTACGAGCAGTACTTC
CASSSLSYEQYF
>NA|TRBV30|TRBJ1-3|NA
TGTGCCTGGATGGCCCCCTCGCAGCCTGGAAACACCATATATTTT
CAWMAPSQPGNTIYF
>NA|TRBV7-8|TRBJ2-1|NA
TGTGCCAGCAGCTTAGTACAGGGCGGAAATGAGCAGTTCTTC
CASSLVQGGNEQFF
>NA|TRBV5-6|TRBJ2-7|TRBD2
TGTGCCAGCAGCCCACTAGCCAGGACTAGCGGGAAGTCCTACGAGCAGTACTTC
CASSPLARTSGKSYEQYF
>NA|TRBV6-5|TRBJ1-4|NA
TGTGCCAGCAGTTACTCATGGGGGGCAGGGGAAAAACTGTTTTTT
CASSYSWGAGEKLFF
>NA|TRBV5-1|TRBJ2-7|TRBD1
TGCGCCAGCGCAAAGGGACAGACCTACGAGCAGTACTTC
CASAKGQTYEQYF
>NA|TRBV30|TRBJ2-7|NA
TGTGCCTGGAGAGGGGCCTCCCTCTACGAGCAGTACTTC
CAWRGASLYEQYF
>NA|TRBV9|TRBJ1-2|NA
TGTGCCAGCAGACCCGAGGTTGGGTATGGCTACACCTTC
CASRPEVGYGYTF
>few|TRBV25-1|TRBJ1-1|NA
TGTGCCAGCAGTGTCAGGAACACTGAAGCTTTCTTT
CASSVRNTEAFF
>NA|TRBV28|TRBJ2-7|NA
TGTGCCAGCAGTTGGGTTAACGGTCCCTACGAGCAGTACTTC
CASSWVNGPYEQYF
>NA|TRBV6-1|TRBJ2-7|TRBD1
TGTGCCATCTGGAGACAGGGGGCCTACGAGCAGTACTTC
CAIWRQGAYEQYF
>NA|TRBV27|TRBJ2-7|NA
TGTGCCAGCAGTTTGCGGGGCGAGCAGTACTTC
CASSLRGEQYF
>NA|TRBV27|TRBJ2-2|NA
TGTGCCAGCAGACCTCGGGCCGCGAACACCGGGGAGCTGTTTTTT
CASRPRAANTGELFF
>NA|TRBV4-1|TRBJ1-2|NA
TGCGCCAGCAGCCAAGTACAAGAAACCCCGAATACCTTC
CASSQVQETPNTF
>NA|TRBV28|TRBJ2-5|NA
TGTGCCAGCAGCCGACCCCCTCGGCAAGAGACCCAGTACTTC
CASSRPPRQETQYF
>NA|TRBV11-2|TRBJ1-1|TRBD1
TGTGCCAGTAGCATGGCAGGGGGGAACACTGAAGCTTTCTTT
CASSMAGGNTEAFF
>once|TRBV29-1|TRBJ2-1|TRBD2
TGCAGCGTTCAAATACCCGGGACTAGCGGGATTGAGCAGTTCTTC
CSVQIPGTSGIEQFF
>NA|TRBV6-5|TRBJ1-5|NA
TGTGCCAGCAGTCTTCAGGGGCCCAATCAGCCCCAGCATTTT
CASSLQGPNQPQHF
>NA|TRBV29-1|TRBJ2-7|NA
TGCAGCGTTGAAGATTCCACTAGCAGTTCCTACGAGCAGTACTTC
CSVEDSTSSSYEQYF
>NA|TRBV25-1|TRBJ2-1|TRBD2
TGTGCCAGCCGAGCGGGACTCTCCTACAATGAGCAGTTCTTC
CASRAGLSYNEQFF
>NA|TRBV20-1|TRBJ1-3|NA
TGCAGTGCTAGAGACTGGGACACCATATATTTT
CSARDWDTIYF
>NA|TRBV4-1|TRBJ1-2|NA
TGCGCCAGCAGCCAAGATCACGACCGGGTCATTGGCTACACCTTC
CASSQDHDRVIGYTF
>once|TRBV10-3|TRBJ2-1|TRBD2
TGTGCCATCAGCCCTAGCGGGAGATCCTACAATGAGCAGTTCTTC
CAISPSGRSYNEQFF
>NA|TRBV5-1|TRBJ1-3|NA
TGCGCCAGCAGCTCTGCAGGGGAGCCTGGAAACACCATATATTTT
CASSSAGEPGNTIYF
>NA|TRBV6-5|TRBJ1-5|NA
TGTGCCAGCAGGGGATTGGCGAGGGCAAGCGAGCCCCAGCATTTT
CASRGLARASEPQHF
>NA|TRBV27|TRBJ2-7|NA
TGTGCCAGCAGTTTATCCAGACAGTACGAGCAGTACTTC
CASSLSRQYEQYF
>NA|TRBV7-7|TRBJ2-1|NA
TGTGCCAGCAGCTTGGGCCTCTGGGGGGATGAGCAGTTCTTC
CASSLGLWGDEQFF
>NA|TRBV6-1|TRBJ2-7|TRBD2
TGTGCCAGCAGTCCGGGGGGGACACAAGCCTACGAGCAGTACTTC
CASSPGGTQAYEQYF
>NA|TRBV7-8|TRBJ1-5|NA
TGTGCCAGCAGCTTTCTTCGAAGGGACACCAACAATCAGCCCCAGCATTTT
CASSFLRRDTNNQPQHF
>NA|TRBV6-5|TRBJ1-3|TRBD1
TGTGCCAGCAGTTTGGGACAGGGAGGCCCTGGAAACACCATATATTTT
CASSLGQGGPGNTIYF
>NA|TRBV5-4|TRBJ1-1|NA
TGTGCCAGCAGCCCGCCCGCAGTGAACACTGAAGCTTTCTTT
CASSPPAVNTEAFF
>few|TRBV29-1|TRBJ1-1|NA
TGCAGCGCACTCAGGGGACTAACTGAAGCTTTCTTT
CSALRGLTEAFF
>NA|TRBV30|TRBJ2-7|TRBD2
TGTGCCTGGAGTGGATTTGGGACTAGCGGGGTAGGCTACGAGCAGTACTTC
CAWSGFGTSGVGYEQYF
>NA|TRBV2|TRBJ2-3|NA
TGTGCCAGCAAGGGCGGCTACACAGATACGCAGTATTTT
CASKGGYTDTQYF
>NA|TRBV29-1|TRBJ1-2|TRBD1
TGCAGCGTTGTAGACAGGGGTGGCTACACCTTC
CSVVDRGGYTF
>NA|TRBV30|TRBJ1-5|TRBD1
TGTGCCTGGACGGCAGGGGGCGGTCAGCCCCAGCATTTT
CAWTAGGGQPQHF
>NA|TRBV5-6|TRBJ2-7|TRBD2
TGTGCCAGCAGCTTTCAATGGAGCGGGAACTACGAGCAGTACTTC
CASSFQWSGNYEQYF
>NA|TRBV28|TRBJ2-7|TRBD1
TGTGCCAGCAGTGGGACAGGGGACGAGCAGTACTTC
CASSGTGDEQYF
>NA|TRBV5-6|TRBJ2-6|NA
TGTGCCAGCAGCTTGGTCGGGCGTTCTGGGGCCAACGTCCTGACTTTC
CASSLVGRSGANVLTF
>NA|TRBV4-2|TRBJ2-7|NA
TGTGCCAGCAGCGGCGGCTTCTACGAGCAGTACTTC
CASSGGFYEQYF
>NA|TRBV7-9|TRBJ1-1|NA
TGTGCCAGCAGCTTATATATCGGCGGGAACACTGAAGCTTTCTTT
CASSLYIGGNTEAFF
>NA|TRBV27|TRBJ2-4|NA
TGTGCCAGCAGTTTAGTCCAGGGCTCGGACATTCAGTACTTC
CASSLVQGSDIQYF
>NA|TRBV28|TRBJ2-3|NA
TGTGCCAGCAGCGACAGCATACCCACAGATACGCAGTATTTT
CASSDSIPTDTQYF
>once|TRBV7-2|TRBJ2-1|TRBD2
TGTGCCAGCAGCTTCCCGCTAGCGGGAGGGCCTTATGAGCAGTTCTTC
CASSFPLAGGPYEQFF
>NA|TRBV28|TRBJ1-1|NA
TGTGCCAGCAGTTTAAACCTAAACACTGAAGCTTTCTTT
CASSLNLNTEAFF
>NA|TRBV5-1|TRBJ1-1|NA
TGCGCCAGCAGCTTGGGGGTTATGAACACTGAAGCTTTCTTT
CASSLGVMNTEAFF
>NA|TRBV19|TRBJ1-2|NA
TGTGCCAGTAGTTACTTGGGGCAAGGCTACACCTTC
CASSYLGQGYTF
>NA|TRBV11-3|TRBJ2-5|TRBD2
TGTGCCAGCAGCCTGACGACTAGCGGGGTCGAAGAGACCCAGTACTTC
CASSLTTSGVEETQYF